Listed below are T cell receptor beta chains from one sample, sequenced in a study of cytomegalovirus exposure and HLA in healthy donors. Produced via immunoSEQ multiplex PCR; TCRdb's table is partial and in-frame only. The sample lists some 170,000 clones, around nine tenths occurring once. The sample was PBMCs. Every receptor here comes from a man between 18 and 29 years old in good health and CMV-seropositive. CDR3s include the opening cysteine and the closing phenylalanine or tryptophan. A D gene is named only where the DNA matches it firmly. Where a row states a size, it is once, few, many or the class of an expanded clone; other rows omit it.

clone_size j_call d_call v_call cdr3_aa cdr3_nt
NA TRBJ2-5 TRBD2 TRBV5-4 CASSPGGGEETQYF TGTGCCAGCAGCCCCGGGGGGGGAGAAGAGACCCAGTACTTC
NA TRBJ2-5 NA TRBV9 CASSRSSDETQYF TGTGCCAGCAGCCGATCTAGCGATGAGACCCAGTACTTC
NA TRBJ2-2 TRBD2 TRBV13 CASSSFLAGGSTGELFF TGTGCCAGCAGCTCATTTCTAGCGGGGGGGAGCACCGGGGAGCTGTTTTTT
NA TRBJ2-1 NA TRBV7-2 CASSPAQGSYNEQFF TGTGCCAGCAGCCCCGCGCAGGGCTCCTACAATGAGCAGTTCTTC
NA TRBJ2-1 TRBD2 TRBV11-2 CASSLVGTSGYNEQFF TGTGCCAGCAGCTTAGTTGGGACTAGCGGCTACAATGAGCAGTTCTTC
NA TRBJ2-1 NA TRBV7-6 CASSPPLSPYNEQFF TGTGCCAGCAGCCCCCCTCTTTCCCCTTACAATGAGCAGTTCTTC
NA TRBJ2-7 TRBD2 TRBV4-1 CASSLTPGLANYEQYF TGCGCCAGCAGTCTTACCCCGGGACTAGCGAACTACGAGCAGTACTTC
once TRBJ2-3 NA TRBV2 CASSERLSTDTQYF TGTGCCAGCAGTGAACGACTGAGCACAGATACGCAGTATTTT
NA TRBJ2-7 NA TRBV7-8 CASSLPQYEQYF TGTGCCAGCAGCTTACCTCAGTACGAGCAGTACTTC
NA TRBJ1-6 NA TRBV5-4 CASSRGGGQNSPLHF TGTGCCAGCAGCCGCGGGGGGGGCCAAAATTCACCCCTCCACTTT
NA TRBJ1-4 TRBD1 TRBV10-3 CAASPGQGAEKLFF TGTGCCGCGTCACCGGGACAGGGGGCGGAAAAACTGTTTTTT
NA TRBJ1-1 NA TRBV5-1 CASSFQGDTEAFF TGCGCCAGCAGCTTCCAGGGCGACACTGAAGCTTTCTTT
NA TRBJ2-7 TRBD2 TRBV5-4 CASSSAGTSYEQYF TGTGCCAGCAGTTCAGCCGGGACTAGCTACGAGCAGTACTTC